One T cell receptor (beta chain) is described in this entry. This record belongs to a study of T cells in Graves' hyperthyroidism and ophthalmopathy. The PBMCs were taken from roughly 9.3 ml of fresh peripheral blood. Germline values: CDR1 KGHSH, CDR2 LQKENI. The CDR3 spans 17 residues. V shed 0 bases, J shed 5 bases, and the junction held 11 bases outside the gene matches. Amplified TCR beta CDR3 regions derived from RNA transcripts. Primed by the HTBI set, a first-round RT-PCR was run on the TCR CDR3. Via MiXCR, TCRdb re-called the multiplex PCR reads, giving one row per CDR3 protein. The sample carries 550,000 to 700,000 distinct CDR3 sequences, under 15% recorded once.

The sample was blood. The receptor was isolated from a woman in her thirties or forties with Graves' ophthalmopathy. The rearrangement uses TRBV18 and TRBJ2-5; 8 bases match TRBD1. The CDR3 sequence is CASSPPTGQGLRETQYF. The CDR3 DNA follows: TGTGCCAGCTCACCACCGACAGGACAGGGTTTGAGGGAGACCCAGTACTTC.